This TCR beta chain appears in the sequencing data of a study of blood T cell repertoires in COVID-19. Per the original data handling: Amplification of reference gene primers provided the estimated nucleated cell counts. The assay was immunoSEQ multiplex PCR, and TCRdb's table has in-frame clones only and misses some. V, J and clone size derive from that table, while D and trimming were established from the DNA sequence. Of about 240,000 clones in the sample, approximately 83% are singletons; the top ten hold around 3%. The germline V gene encodes CDR1 LNHDA and CDR2 SQIVND (reference sequence). The CDR3 is made up of 15 amino acids. The V and J ends lost 5 bases and 0 bases, in that order; junction bases with no gene match: 4.

Sequencing input: PBMCs or T cells enriched from blood (not recorded which). This TCR came from a woman aged 40 to 49 with acute COVID-19. The chain has TRBV19 and TRBJ1-2, with 9 bases identical to TRBD1. Written as DNA, the CDR3 is TGTGCCAGTAGTGTGGGGACAGGGCCTAACTATGGCTACACCTTC. Protein: CASSVGTGPNYGYTF.